These T cell receptor beta chains were read from a single sample in a study of T-cell reconstitution after alpha-beta-depleted transplantation in children. One entry per CDR3 protein results from TCRdb running MiXCR on the PCR reads. The profile shows hundreds of thousands of distinct CDR3 sequences, around 13% of them singletons. The sequencing here drew on PBMCs from the stem cell graft donor, taken from the stem cell graft. Receptors originate from a human donor who donated a stem cell graft to a child with combined immunodeficiency. The CDR3 runs from the conserved cysteine through the conserved F or W. D genes are given only for firm matches. For some rows the clone size is stated as once, few or many, or as a class when expanded; others skip it.

cdr3_nt: TGTGCCAGCAGTTACTCGTCGGACAGCACTCACGAGCAGTACTTC
cdr3_aa: CASSYSSDSTHEQYF
j_call: TRBJ2-7
d_call: -
v_call: TRBV6-5
clone_size: many

cdr3_nt: TGCAGTGCTAGAGAAGGGACAGCCACCGGGGAGCTGTTTTTT
cdr3_aa: CSAREGTATGELFF
j_call: TRBJ2-2
d_call: TRBD1
v_call: TRBV20-1
clone_size: -

cdr3_nt: TGTGCCAGCTCACCACCGCAGGGAAGCTCCTACGAGCAGTACTTC
cdr3_aa: CASSPPQGSSYEQYF
j_call: TRBJ2-7
d_call: -
v_call: TRBV18
clone_size: few

cdr3_nt: TGTGCCAGCAGTGAATTTCGGGGTACTCAGCCCCAGCATTTT
cdr3_aa: CASSEFRGTQPQHF
j_call: TRBJ1-5
d_call: -
v_call: TRBV6-1
clone_size: few

cdr3_nt: TGTGCCAGCTCCCTCAGGACTAGCGGGGTTTCCTACGAGCAGTACTTC
cdr3_aa: CASSLRTSGVSYEQYF
j_call: TRBJ2-7
d_call: TRBD2
v_call: TRBV18
clone_size: -

cdr3_nt: TGTGCCAGCAGCGTAGAAAGCTACCCTTACGAGCAGTACTTC
cdr3_aa: CASSVESYPYEQYF
j_call: TRBJ2-7
d_call: -
v_call: TRBV9
clone_size: -

cdr3_nt: TGTGCCATCAGTGAACCCCACGGTTCCTACGAGCAGTACTTC
cdr3_aa: CAISEPHGSYEQYF
j_call: TRBJ2-7
d_call: -
v_call: TRBV10-3
clone_size: many

cdr3_nt: TGCGCCAGCAGCCAAGATCAATTTCGCCGGACAGGGAAAAACAATGAGCAGTTCTTC
cdr3_aa: CASSQDQFRRTGKNNEQFF
j_call: TRBJ2-1
d_call: TRBD1
v_call: TRBV4-1
clone_size: few

cdr3_nt: TGCAGCGTTGATTCGGGATTCCAAGAGACCCAGTACTTC
cdr3_aa: CSVDSGFQETQYF
j_call: TRBJ2-5
d_call: -
v_call: TRBV29-1
clone_size: few

cdr3_nt: TGTGCCATCAGTGAGTCGTGGCGGGGGGCCGGCACAGATACGCAGTATTTT
cdr3_aa: CAISESWRGAGTDTQYF
j_call: TRBJ2-3
d_call: TRBD2
v_call: TRBV10-3
clone_size: -

cdr3_nt: TGTGCCAGCAGTTACAGGACTAGCGGCCAAGAGACCCAGTACTTC
cdr3_aa: CASSYRTSGQETQYF
j_call: TRBJ2-5
d_call: TRBD2
v_call: TRBV6-5
clone_size: many

cdr3_nt: TGTGCCAGCAGTTGGTCTAGCGGAGTCAGCACAGATACGCAGTATTTT
cdr3_aa: CASSWSSGVSTDTQYF
j_call: TRBJ2-3
d_call: TRBD2
v_call: TRBV27
clone_size: few

cdr3_nt: TGTGCCAGCAGTGAATTTGGACAGGGCTACAATGAGCAGTTCTTC
cdr3_aa: CASSEFGQGYNEQFF
j_call: TRBJ2-1
d_call: TRBD1
v_call: TRBV6-1
clone_size: few

cdr3_nt: TGTGCCAGCAGCTTGGGGGACAGATACAATGAGCAGTTCTTC
cdr3_aa: CASSLGDRYNEQFF
j_call: TRBJ2-1
d_call: TRBD1
v_call: TRBV5-5
clone_size: few

cdr3_nt: TGTGCCAGCAGTTTTATCACCCGACACCACGGGGATTCACCCCTCCACTTT
cdr3_aa: CASSFITRHHGDSPLHF
j_call: TRBJ1-6
d_call: -
v_call: TRBV12-3/TRBV12-4
clone_size: few

cdr3_nt: TGTGCCATCAGTGAGTCGATCAGGGGGCCGACTGAAGCTTTCTTT
cdr3_aa: CAISESIRGPTEAFF
j_call: TRBJ1-1
d_call: TRBD1
v_call: TRBV10-3
clone_size: few

cdr3_nt: TGCAGTGCTAGAGGGGCTCCGTCCAACTATGGCTACACCTTC
cdr3_aa: CSARGAPSNYGYTF
j_call: TRBJ1-2
d_call: -
v_call: TRBV20-1
clone_size: few